This entry concerns a single T cell receptor beta chain. The record originates from a study of OX40 agonist ivuxolimab in advanced cancers. The wider study: Six ivuxolimab dose levels, 0.01 to 10 mg/kg, were given intravenously every 2 weeks.

Assay: immunoSEQ multiplex PCR; the TCRdb copy retains only in-frame clones and omits some. The sample includes some 54,000 clones, approximately 84% of them seen just once. Germline assignment: CDR1 SGHDN and CDR2 FVKESK. The junction had 3 bases not matched to a gene; V was cut back by 3 bases and J by 2 bases. The CDR3 sequence is 15 residues long. The sequence derives from an adult with an advanced solid tumor such as melanoma, head and neck, liver or kidney cancer. The sequencing here drew on CD4+ or CD8+ T cells sorted from blood, taken in a trial of the OX40 agonist ivuxolimab. The V gene is TRBV14, the J gene TRBJ1-2; 10 bases are shared with TRBD1. In nucleotides, the CDR3 is TGTGCCAGCAGCCAGGGACAGGGGACGAACTATGGCTACACCTTC. It encodes CASSQGQGTNYGYTF. The full variable domain, completed using reference TRBV14 and TRBJ1-2, is EAGVTQFPSHSVIEKGQTVTLRCDPISGHDNLYWYRRVMGKEIKFLLHFVKESKQDESGMPNNRFLAERTGGTYSTLKVQPAELEDSGVYFCASSQGQGTNYGYTFGSGTRLTVV.